This entry features one T cell receptor (beta chain) sequence. This specimen comes from a study of cytomegalovirus exposure and HLA in healthy donors. This PCR relied on a set of 60 Vbeta primers and 13 Jbeta primers. Method: immunoSEQ multiplex PCR; TCRdb's copy keeps in-frame clones and lacks some. The sample consists of over 150,000 clones, roughly 80% of them appearing once. Sequencing was performed on PBMCs. The source is a male donor in good health and CMV-seronegative.

CDR3 bases: TGTGCCAGCAAAACCCCGGGACAGGGGTACACCGGGGAGCTGTTTTTT. This gives the protein CASKTPGQGYTGELFF. The rearrangement links TRBV28 to TRBJ2-2; the match to TRBD1 covers 10 bases. This CDR3 comprises 16 residues. The V gene end was trimmed by 7 bases and the J gene end by 3 bases; junction bases not matched to a gene: 8. Germline lookup yields CDR1 MDHEN and CDR2 SYDVKM.